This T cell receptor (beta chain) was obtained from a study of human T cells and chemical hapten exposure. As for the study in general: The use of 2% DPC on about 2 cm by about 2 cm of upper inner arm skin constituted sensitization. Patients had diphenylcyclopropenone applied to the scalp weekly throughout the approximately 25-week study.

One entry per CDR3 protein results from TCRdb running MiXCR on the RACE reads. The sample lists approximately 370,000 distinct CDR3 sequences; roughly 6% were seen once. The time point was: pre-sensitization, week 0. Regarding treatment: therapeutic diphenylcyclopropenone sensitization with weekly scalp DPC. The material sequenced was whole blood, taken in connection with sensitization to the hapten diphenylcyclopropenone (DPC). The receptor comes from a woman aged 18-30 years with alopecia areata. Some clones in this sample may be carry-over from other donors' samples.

Here the CDR3 DNA reads TGCAGTGCTAGAGATTCAGCTGGAAACACCATATATTTT. Translated, it gives CSARDSAGNTIYF. The V call is TRBV20-1, the J call TRBJ1-3, with unresolved D. Germline V gene sequence: CDR1 DFQATT, CDR2 SNEGSKA (reference sequence). V was clipped by 0 bases and J by 2 bases, with 5 bases between them. The CDR3 is made up of 13 amino acids.